A single TCR beta chain is shown here with its context. This CDR3 has 15 residues. Per germline, CDR1 SGHRS and CDR2 YFSETQ. V was clipped by 4 bases and J by 4 bases; unmatched bases: 8. In the original analysis: Scientists estimated how many nucleated cells there were by amplifying reference gene primers. Clones were read by immunoSEQ multiplex PCR, and TCRdb kept only the in-frame ones, dropping some. V and J calls and clone size are given by that table; D and trimming were obtained from the DNA. The profile covers roughly 100,000 clones, with just over 85% appearing a single time and roughly 3.5% taken by the ten largest. The data are from a study of blood T cell repertoires in COVID-19. Across the study: Collection of acute and convalescent COVID-19 samples took place in the United States, Italy and Spain. From T cells, B-cell-depleted T cells, or PBMCs came the material, which was cDNA or gDNA.

The source of this sequence is a human donor in a cohort sampled during active COVID-19. The chain has TRBV5-1 and TRBJ1-2, with TRBD1 matching 9 bases. The sequencing sample was made of peripheral blood. This chain's CDR3 is CASSPTGGGGYGYTF. For the CDR3, the DNA is TGCGCCAGCAGCCCAACAGGGGGCGGTGGCTATGGCTACACCTTC.